This T cell receptor beta chain was recovered during a study of monozygotic twins with inflammatory bowel disease. The germline V gene encodes CDR1 ENHRY and CDR2 SYGVKD. The CDR3 contains 15 residues. The RNA usage for each TCR library was approximately 3.5 ug of total RNA. TCRdb re-called the 5' RACE reads and gives one entry per CDR3 protein, without DNA. This sample contains some 200,000 distinct CDR3 sequences. Blood was drawn at more than 2 ml per donor. The chain employs TRBV10-3 and TRBJ1-6. This receptor was identified in a human donor with ulcerative colitis or Crohn's disease, or a healthy co-twin of an affected twin (not recorded which). The source material was blood. CDR3 sequence: CAIGGSREYNSPLHF.